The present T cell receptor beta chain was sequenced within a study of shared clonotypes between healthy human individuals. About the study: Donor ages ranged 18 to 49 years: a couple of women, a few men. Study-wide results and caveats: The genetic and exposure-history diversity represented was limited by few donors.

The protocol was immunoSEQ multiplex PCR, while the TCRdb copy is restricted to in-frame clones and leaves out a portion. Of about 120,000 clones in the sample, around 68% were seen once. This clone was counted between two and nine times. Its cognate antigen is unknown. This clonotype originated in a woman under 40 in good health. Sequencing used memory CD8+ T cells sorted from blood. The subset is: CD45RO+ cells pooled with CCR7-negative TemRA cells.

DNA for the CDR3: TGTGCCAGCACCGGAAGAGGTGTAGCTTCTATGGGCTACACCTTC. It is translated as CASTGRGVASMGYTF. The rearrangement joins TRBV6-1 to TRBJ1-2; the D is unclear. V was clipped by 7 bases and J by 8 bases, with 23 bases between them. CDR1 is MNHNS, CDR2 SASEGT, per germline. This CDR3 has 15 residues.